These 7 T cell receptor beta chains came from one sample sequenced in a study of cytomegalovirus exposure and HLA in healthy donors. The primer mix had 60 Vbeta and 13 Jbeta primers. TCRdb's copy holds only in-frame clones and misses some; the assay was immunoSEQ multiplex PCR. The sample yields 130,000 or so clones, roughly three quarters seen once. Sequenced sample: PBMCs. The origin of the receptors is a woman aged 40 to 55 in good health and CMV-seronegative.

The chain joins TRBV29-1 to TRBJ2-2, with 8 bases matching TRBD2. In germline, CDR1 is SQVTM, CDR2 ANQGSEA. The CDR3 loop spans 16 amino acids. Losses at the gene ends were 2 bases for V and 3 bases for J; bases not matched to a gene: 8. The CDR3 region is CSVEWSSGLDTGELFF. The CDR3 coding sequence is TGCAGCGTTGAATGGTCTAGCGGGTTAGACACCGGGGAGCTGTTTTTT.

J is TRBJ1-1 and V is TRBV5-1, with D perhaps TRBD1 (5 bases). The CDR3 runs 13 residues. CDR1 and CDR2 from the germline V gene are SGHRS and YFSETQ. V was pared by 7 bases and J by 6 bases, with 16 bases between. The CDR3 loop is CASRQAAGAEAFF. CDR3 bases: TGCGCCAGCCGTCAGGCGGCGGGGGCTGAAGCTTTCTTT.

Remarks on this clone: In the same sample, other DNA sequences code for this CDR3. The chain employs TRBV27 and TRBJ1-2, with TRBD1 as a possible D gene (6 bases). Looked up from germline, CDR1 is MNHEY and CDR2 is SMNVEV (reference sequence). V lost 5 bases to trimming and J lost 3 bases, with 10 bases between them. The length of the CDR3 is 13 residues. The CDR3 region is CASSRNRDYGYTF. The CDR3 DNA reads as TGTGCCAGCAGTCGCAACAGGGACTATGGCTACACCTTC.

V is TRBV6-6 and J is TRBJ1-1; tentative D call: TRBD1 (6 bases). Trimming stripped 7 bases from V and 3 bases from J, with 18 bases between. The CDR3 spans 15 residues. The germline V gene has CDR1 MNHNY and CDR2 SVGAGI (reference sequence). The CDR3 spells CASKHFTGLDTEAFF. CDR3 DNA: TGTGCCAGCAAACATTTCACAGGGTTGGACACTGAAGCTTTCTTT.

This clone was observed a single time. V gene TRBV25-1 combines with J gene TRBJ2-3, with 12 bases matching TRBD2. CDR1 and CDR2 (germline): MGHDK, SYGVNS. V dropped 6 bases and J dropped 8; count of bases not matched to a gene: 9. This CDR3 region has 15 residues. The CDR3 DNA follows: TGTGCCAGCAGCTCTAGCGGGGGGGCCGTCGGTACGCAGTATTTT. It encodes CASSSSGGAVGTQYF.

The rearrangement uses TRBV27 and TRBJ2-5; tentatively, D is TRBD2 (6 bases). V was shortened by 4 bases and J by 5 bases, with 23 bases between the two germline ends. The CDR3 runs to 17 residues. Germline V gene sequence: CDR1 MNHEY, CDR2 SMNVEV (reference sequence). In nucleotides, the CDR3 is TGTGCCAGCAGTTCATTCTTGGGAGGCAAACCGACGGAGACCCAGTACTTC. Translating gives CASSSFLGGKPTETQYF.

The chain recombines TRBV9 with TRBJ2-5, with TRBD2 as a possible D gene (6 bases). V lost 1 base and J 5 bases, leaving 12 bases between the germline ends. The CDR3 runs to 14 residues. CDR1 SGDLS and CDR2 YYNGEE come from the germline V gene. CDR3: CASSVSGVTETQYF. The CDR3, as DNA: TGTGCCAGCAGCGTATCGGGGGTGACGGAGACCCAGTACTTC.